The clone carrying this T cell receptor beta chain was seen more than once but under ten times. Its antigen is not known. TCRdb used MiXCR to reprocess the RT-PCR reads, holding one entry per CDR3 protein. The data show 250,000 to 350,000 distinct CDR3 sequences, about 20% seen once. This specimen belongs to a study of response to subunit inactivated influenza vaccine. Study-wide points: The authors suggested that few new T cells are recruited per seasonal influenza vaccination.

Trimming removed 4 bases from V and 5 bases from J, with 9 bases in between. Germline CDR1 and CDR2: LNHDA and SQIVND (reference sequence). CDR3 size: 13 residues. The chain employs TRBV19 and TRBJ1-5; D is uncertain. The source of this sequence is a man aged 50-75 years who received an inactivated influenza vaccine. Specimen: PBMCs from blood, collected 21 months after vaccination. CDR3 DNA sequence: TGTGCCAGTAGTAGTGGATCCGATCAGCCCCAGCATTTT. The encoded protein is CASSSGSDQPQHF.